These 12 T cell receptor beta chains came from one sample sequenced in a study of early T cells in non-severe SARS-CoV-2 infection. A single record per CDR3 protein comes from TCRdb applying MiXCR to the 5' RACE reads. The sample carries some 80,000 distinct CDR3 sequences, about 12% recorded once. This specimen consisted of whole blood, obtained at baseline. These receptor sequences come from an adult who was a healthcare worker with PCR-confirmed SARS-CoV-2 infection or an uninfected control (not recorded which). The donor label of this sample is uncertain.

In this sample, this clonotype turned up a few times. CDR3 coding DNA: TGCAGCGTTGAGTCAGGGACCTACGAGCAGTACTTC. Its translation is CSVESGTYEQYF. The gene calls are TRBV29-1 and TRBJ2-7, with D perhaps TRBD1 (5 bases). Germline-derived CDR1 and CDR2 are SQVTM and ANQGSEA. V lost 3 bases, J lost 2 bases, and 8 bases lay in between. The CDR3 is 12 residues long.

In the case of this clonotype: Because the CDR3 is missing its conserved closing phenylalanine or tryptophan, this is likely a read error. The V and J genes are TRBV27 and TRBJ1-6, with 8 bases fitting TRBD1. Germline CDR1 reads MNHEY; CDR2 reads SMNVEV (reference sequence). The CDR3 runs to 19 residues. With 1 base clipped from V and 0 bases from J, the junction kept 8 bases outside the gene matches. Written as DNA, the CDR3 is TGTGCCAGCAGTTTATACGCCGACAGGGGAAGCTCCTATAATTCACCCCTCCACCTT. Its translation is CASSLYADRGSSYNSPLHL.

This clonotype occurred a few times. The rearrangement joins TRBV29-1 to TRBJ1-2; TRBD1 agrees at 7 bases. V shed 7 bases, J shed 4 bases, and the junction held 6 bases outside the gene matches. In germline, CDR1 is SQVTM, CDR2 ANQGSEA. The CDR3 consists of 12 residues. The CDR3 bases are TGCAGCGCAGACAGGGAAGGCTATGGCTACACCTTC. Protein product: CSADREGYGYTF.

This chain joins TRBV7-6 and TRBJ2-5; TRBD2 matches at 12 bases. Germline lookup yields CDR1 SGHVS and CDR2 FNYEAQ. After removal of 5 bases from V and 5 bases from J, the junction contained 9 bases not matched to a gene. The CDR3 length is 16 residues. The CDR3 loop reads CASSDWTSGEMETQYF. CDR3 in DNA: TGTGCCAGCAGCGATTGGACTAGCGGGGAAATGGAGACCCAGTACTTC.

This clonotype was seen ten or more times. The gene calls are TRBV12-3 or TRBV12-4 and TRBJ2-1; either TRBD1 or TRBD2 may fit D (5 bases each). Deletions cut 3 bases from V and 6 bases from J, with 9 bases between. The CDR3 is 13 amino acids. The CDR3, as DNA: TGTGCCAGCAGTTTGGTGAGGGGCAATGAGCAGTTCTTC. Residues: CASSLVRGNEQFF.

The table lists this clonotype with a few counts. The V call is TRBV7-3, the J call TRBJ2-2, with D unclear. Germline values: CDR1 SGHTA, CDR2 FQGTGA. V gave up 3 bases and J gave up 2 bases, with 1 base separating them. This CDR3 has 12 residues. CDR3 bases: TGTGCCAGCAGCTTTAACACCGGGGAGCTGTTTTTT. Translation: CASSFNTGELFF.

In this sample, this clonotype turned up a few times. The J gene is TRBJ1-1, the V gene TRBV5-5; unclear D gene. The germline V and J ends were trimmed by 0 bases and 1 base, with 13 bases remaining between them. CDR1 and CDR2 (germline): SGHKS, YYEKEE (reference sequence). The length of the CDR3 is 16 residues. For the CDR3, the DNA is TGTGCCAGCAGCTTGGCTTTTCTTGGAGGGAACACTGAAGCTTTCTTT. Its translation: CASSLAFLGGNTEAFF.

The rearrangement links TRBV27 to TRBJ2-1; D is uncertain. V dropped 0 bases and J dropped 2 bases, with 5 bases sitting between them. Germline V gene lookup returns CDR1 MNHEY and CDR2 SMNVEV (reference sequence). The CDR3 spans 14 residues. The CDR3 spells CASSLSTTYNEQFF. The CDR3 nucleotides are TGTGCCAGCAGTTTATCGACCACCTACAATGAGCAGTTCTTC.

This clonotype was counted between two and nine times. The chain has TRBV29-1 and TRBJ1-2; TRBD1 aligns across 8 bases. The CDR3 is 14 amino acids. CDR1 is SQVTM and CDR2 is ANQGSEA in the germline V gene. The junction had 13 bases not matched to a gene; V was cut back by 6 bases and J by 7 bases. The CDR3 bases are TGCAGCGTCCAAAGACAGGGGAATCTCGCTGGCTACACCTTC. Residues: CSVQRQGNLAGYTF. The entire variable domain, with the rest obtained from reference TRBV29-1 and TRBJ1-2, is as follows: SAVISQKPSRDICQRGTSLTIQCQVDSQVTMMFWYRQQPGQSLTLIATANQGSEATYESGFVIDKFPISRPNLTFSTLTVSNMSPEDSSIYLCSVQRQGNLAGYTFGSGTRLTVV.

The chain carries TRBV15 and TRBJ2-7; D call uncertain. V lost 2 bases and J 3 bases, leaving 20 bases between the germline ends. Germline assignment: CDR1 LNHNV and CDR2 YYDKDF (reference sequence). This CDR3 contains 17 residues. The CDR3 here is CATSRYPARLLGYEQYF. CDR3 nucleotides: TGTGCCACCAGCAGATATCCCGCGCGACTTTTGGGCTACGAGCAGTACTTC.

This clonotype was counted between two and nine times. The chain employs TRBV18 and TRBJ1-1, with D unclear. The CDR3 extends over 12 amino acids. The germline V and J ends were trimmed by 3 bases and 7 bases, with 9 bases remaining between them. The V gene's germline CDR1 is KGHSH and CDR2 LQKENI. The CDR3 spells CASSPQVGEAFF. CDR3 bases: TGTGCCAGCTCACCTCAGGTGGGTGAAGCTTTCTTT.

This clonotype was recorded many times. The CDR3 here is CASSQALAEYEQYF. CDR3 DNA sequence: TGCGCCAGCAGCCAAGCCCTGGCAGAGTACGAGCAGTACTTC. The chain has TRBV4-3 and TRBJ2-7; D unresolved. Trimming cost V 1 base and J 4 bases, with 11 bases left between them. The CDR3 totals 14 residues. CDR1 and CDR2 from the germline V gene are LGHNA and YSLEER.